This T cell receptor beta chain emerged from a study of beta chain features in type 1 diabetes. Study-level background: No patient-donor differences in age, gender, total cells or subset yield.

Investigators reverse transcribed all isolated RNA, so they sequenced expressed TCRB transcripts. Sequencing used immunoSEQ multiplex PCR; TCRdb keeps in-frame clones, though not all of them. The table shows roughly 400,000 clones, with roughly 13% occurring only once. The study, taken as a whole, reports: When VDJ junctions were examined, type 1 diabetes patients showed fewer insertions and more deletions.

This clone has only a few counts. Its antigen is unknown. Trimming cost V 4 bases and J 5 bases; bases outside gene matches: 1. This CDR3 is 13 amino acids long. Looked up from germline, CDR1 is GTSNPN and CDR2 is SVGIG (reference sequence). Naive, central memory, regulatory and stem cell-like memory cells within the CD4+ compartment were sorted using CD45RO/CCR7/CD25/CD127/CD95/CD27. Purity of each sorted population was above 98%. The J gene is TRBJ2-2, the V gene TRBV30; 10 nucleotides match TRBD2. The sequencing input was naive CD4+ T cells from blood. This TCR was sampled from a man in his thirties or forties in good health. In DNA form, the CDR3 reads TGTGCCTGGACGACTAGCGGGACCGGGGAGCTGTTTTTT. This codes for CAWTTSGTGELFF. The full variable domain, with the rest looked up from reference TRBV30 and TRBJ2-2, is SQTIHQWPATLVQPVGSPLSLECTVEGTSNPNLYWYRQAAGRGLQLLFYSVGIGQISSEVPQNLSASRPQDRQFILSSKKLLLSDSGFYLCAWTTSGTGELFFGEGSRLTVL.